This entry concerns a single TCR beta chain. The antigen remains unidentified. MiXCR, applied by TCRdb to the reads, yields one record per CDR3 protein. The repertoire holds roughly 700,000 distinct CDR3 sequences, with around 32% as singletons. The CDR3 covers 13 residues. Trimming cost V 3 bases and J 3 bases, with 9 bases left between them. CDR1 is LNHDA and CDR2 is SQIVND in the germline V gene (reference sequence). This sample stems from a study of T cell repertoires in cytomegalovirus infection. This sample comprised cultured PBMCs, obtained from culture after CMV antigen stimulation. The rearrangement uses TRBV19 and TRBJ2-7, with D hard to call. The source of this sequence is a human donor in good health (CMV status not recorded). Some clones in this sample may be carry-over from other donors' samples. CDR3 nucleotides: TGTGCCAGTAGTATCTTGGTGGACTACGAGCAGTACTTC. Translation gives CASSILVDYEQYF. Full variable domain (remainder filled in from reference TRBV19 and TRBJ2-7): DGGITQSPKYLFRKEGQNVTLSCEQNLNHDAMYWYRQDPGQGLRLIYYSQIVNDFQKGDIAEGYSVSREKKESFPLTVTSAQKNPTAFYLCASSILVDYEQYFGPGTRLTVT.